The sample holds a few counts of the clone carrying this T cell receptor beta chain. The sample belongs to a study of T cell responses to AZD1222 COVID-19 vaccine. The CDR3 is made up of 15 amino acids. The germline CDR1 and CDR2 sequences are LNHDA and SQIVND (reference sequence). Deletions cut 3 bases from V and 5 bases from J, with 11 bases between. TCRdb keeps only in-frame clones here, not all; method: immunoSEQ multiplex PCR. The data hold 130,000 or so clones, with 65% to 90% observed a single time. The gene calls are TRBV19 and TRBJ1-6; TRBD1 might be the D (6 bases). This TCR was sampled from an adult who received the MenACWY meningococcal vaccine as a control. Sequences were derived from peripheral blood, sampled 28 days after the second dose of the MenACWY control vaccine. The CDR3 loop reads CASSITGADNSPLHF. CDR3 in DNA: TGTGCCAGTAGTATCACGGGGGCAGATAATTCACCCCTCCACTTT.